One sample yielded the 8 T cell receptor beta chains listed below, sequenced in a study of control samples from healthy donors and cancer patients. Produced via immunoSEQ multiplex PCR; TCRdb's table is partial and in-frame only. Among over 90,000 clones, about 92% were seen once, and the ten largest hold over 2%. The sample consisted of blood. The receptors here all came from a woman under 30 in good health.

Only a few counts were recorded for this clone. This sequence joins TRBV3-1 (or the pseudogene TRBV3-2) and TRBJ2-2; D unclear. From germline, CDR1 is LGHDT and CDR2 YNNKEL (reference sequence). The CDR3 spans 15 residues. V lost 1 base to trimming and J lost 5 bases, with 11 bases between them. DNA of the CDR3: TGTGCCAGCAGCCAAGCGGATAGAGATACCGGGGAGCTGTTTTTT. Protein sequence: CASSQADRDTGELFF.

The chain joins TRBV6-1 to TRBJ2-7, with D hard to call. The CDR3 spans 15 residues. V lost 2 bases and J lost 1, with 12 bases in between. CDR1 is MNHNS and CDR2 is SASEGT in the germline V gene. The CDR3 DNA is TGTGCCAGCAGTGAAAGGTGGTGGGAATCCTACGAGCAGTACTTC. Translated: CASSERWWESYEQYF.

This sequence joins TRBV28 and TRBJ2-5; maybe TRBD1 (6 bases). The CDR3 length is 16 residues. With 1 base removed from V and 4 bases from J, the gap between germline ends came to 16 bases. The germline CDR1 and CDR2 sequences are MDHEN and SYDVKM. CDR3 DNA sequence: TGTGCCAGCAGTTTATCAGGGGCACGTCGGCGAGAGACCCAGTACTTC. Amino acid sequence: CASSLSGARRRETQYF.

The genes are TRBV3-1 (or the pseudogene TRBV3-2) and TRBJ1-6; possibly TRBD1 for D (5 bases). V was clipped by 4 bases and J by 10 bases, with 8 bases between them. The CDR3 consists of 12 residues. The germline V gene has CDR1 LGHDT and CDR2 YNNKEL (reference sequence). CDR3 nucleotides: TGTGCCAGCAGCCGGGGCACCTCACCCCTCCACTTT. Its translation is CASSRGTSPLHF.

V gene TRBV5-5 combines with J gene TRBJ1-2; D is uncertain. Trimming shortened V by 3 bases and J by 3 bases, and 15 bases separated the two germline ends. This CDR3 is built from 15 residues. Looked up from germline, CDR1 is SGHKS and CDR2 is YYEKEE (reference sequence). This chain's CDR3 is CASSSLKTDYYGYTF. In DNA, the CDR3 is TGTGCCAGCAGCTCTCTTAAGACGGATTACTATGGCTACACCTTC.

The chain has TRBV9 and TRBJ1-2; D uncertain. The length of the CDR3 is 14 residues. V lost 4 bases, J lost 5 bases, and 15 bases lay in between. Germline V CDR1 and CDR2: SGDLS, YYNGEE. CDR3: CASSPRGEEYGYTF. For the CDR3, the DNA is TGTGCCAGCAGCCCCCGCGGGGAGGAGTATGGCTACACCTTC.

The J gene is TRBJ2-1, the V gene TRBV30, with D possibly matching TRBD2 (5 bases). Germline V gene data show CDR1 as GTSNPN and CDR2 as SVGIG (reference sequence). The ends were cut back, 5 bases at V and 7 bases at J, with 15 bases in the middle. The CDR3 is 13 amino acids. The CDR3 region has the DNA TGTGCCTGGGAAGCTCCGGGCGGGAATGAGCAGTTCTTC. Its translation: CAWEAPGGNEQFF.

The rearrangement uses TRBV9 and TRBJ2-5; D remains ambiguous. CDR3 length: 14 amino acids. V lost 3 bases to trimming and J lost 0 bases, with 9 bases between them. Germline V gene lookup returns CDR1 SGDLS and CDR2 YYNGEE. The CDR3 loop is CASSGQRYQETQYF. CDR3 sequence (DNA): TGTGCCAGCAGCGGACAAAGGTACCAAGAGACCCAGTACTTC.